This T cell receptor beta chain was sequenced in a study of T-cell memory formation after mild COVID-19. MiXCR, run by TCRdb on the 5' RACE reads, gives a single entry per CDR3 protein. The sample contains about 430,000 distinct CDR3 sequences, less than 25% of which appear only once. The sequence was obtained from an adult woman who had mild COVID-19 (a few samples of this study predate the infection). Cell type and time point are not known. The sequencing input was PBMCs or a T cell subset sorted from them (not recorded which).

The CDR3 spells CASGVRGQGNQPQHF. Written as DNA, the CDR3 is TGTGCCAGCGGGGTCCGGGGTCAGGGTAATCAGCCCCAGCATTTT. The gene calls are TRBV2 and TRBJ1-5; D perhaps matches TRBD1 (5 bases). Per germline, CDR1 SNHLY and CDR2 FYNNEI. V lost 8 bases to trimming and J lost 4 bases, with 18 bases between them. The CDR3 spans 15 residues.